The rows below give T cell receptor beta chains drawn from one sample of a study of cytomegalovirus exposure and HLA in healthy donors. Profiling relied on immunoSEQ multiplex PCR, and the TCRdb table lists in-frame clones only, not all of them. There are roughly 160,000 clones in the sample; about 77% occur only once, and 1.3% lies in the top ten. Material for sequencing was PBMCs. All receptors derive from a woman aged 45-60 years in good health and CMV-seronegative. CDR3s include the opening cysteine and the closing phenylalanine or tryptophan. Fields, in order: V gene, J gene, D gene, clone size, CDR3 protein, CDR3 DNA. D genes are given only for firm matches. Size is stated for part of the rows, as once, few or many counts, or as a class when the clone is expanded.

v_call: TRBV19
j_call: TRBJ1-1
d_call: TRBD1
clone_size: .
cdr3_aa: CASMETGSRNTKAFF
cdr3_nt: TGTGCCAGTATGGAGACAGGGTCAAGGAACACTAAAGCTTTCTTT

v_call: TRBV2
j_call: TRBJ1-1
d_call: TRBD1
clone_size: .
cdr3_aa: CASSPDRGQSEAFF
cdr3_nt: TGTGCCAGCAGTCCCGACAGGGGTCAGTCTGAAGCTTTCTTT

v_call: TRBV5-1
j_call: TRBJ2-3
d_call: TRBD1
clone_size: once
cdr3_aa: CASSLTGTGATLTDTDTQYF
cdr3_nt: TGCGCCAGCAGCTTGACCGGGACAGGGGCCACTCTGACGGACACAGATACGCAGTATTTT

v_call: TRBV9
j_call: TRBJ1-5
d_call: .
clone_size: .
cdr3_aa: CASSVDSRQPQHF
cdr3_nt: TGTGCCAGCAGCGTAGATTCCAGGCAGCCCCAGCATTTT

v_call: TRBV5-1
j_call: TRBJ1-2
d_call: TRBD1
clone_size: .
cdr3_aa: CASSLRTGVGYTF
cdr3_nt: TGCGCCAGCAGCTTGCGGACAGGGGTTGGCTACACCTTC

v_call: TRBV9
j_call: TRBJ2-1
d_call: TRBD2
clone_size: .
cdr3_aa: CASSTPQNRTSEISSYNEQFF
cdr3_nt: TGTGCCAGCAGCACCCCCCAGAACCGGACTAGCGAGATTAGCTCCTACAATGAGCAGTTCTTC

v_call: TRBV28
j_call: TRBJ2-3
d_call: TRBD2
clone_size: .
cdr3_aa: CASSLRDSGGPDTQYF
cdr3_nt: TGTGCCAGCAGTTTGCGGGACAGCGGGGGGCCAGATACGCAGTATTTT

v_call: TRBV4-3
j_call: TRBJ1-1
d_call: TRBD1
clone_size: .
cdr3_aa: CASSQEGSDRSPEAFF
cdr3_nt: TGCGCCAGCAGCCAAGAAGGGTCGGACAGGTCCCCTGAAGCTTTCTTT

v_call: TRBV7-3
j_call: TRBJ2-1
d_call: TRBD2
clone_size: .
cdr3_aa: CASSPGLAVYNEQFF
cdr3_nt: TGTGCCAGCAGCCCAGGACTAGCGGTTTACAATGAGCAGTTCTTC

v_call: TRBV10-3
j_call: TRBJ2-5
d_call: TRBD1
clone_size: .
cdr3_aa: CAAGPGQGSDQETQYF
cdr3_nt: TGTGCCGCCGGTCCGGGACAGGGGAGTGACCAAGAGACCCAGTACTTC

v_call: TRBV7-2
j_call: TRBJ1-1
d_call: TRBD1
clone_size: .
cdr3_aa: CASSLIQGMENTEAFF
cdr3_nt: TGTGCCAGCAGCTTAATACAGGGGATGGAGAACACTGAAGCTTTCTTT